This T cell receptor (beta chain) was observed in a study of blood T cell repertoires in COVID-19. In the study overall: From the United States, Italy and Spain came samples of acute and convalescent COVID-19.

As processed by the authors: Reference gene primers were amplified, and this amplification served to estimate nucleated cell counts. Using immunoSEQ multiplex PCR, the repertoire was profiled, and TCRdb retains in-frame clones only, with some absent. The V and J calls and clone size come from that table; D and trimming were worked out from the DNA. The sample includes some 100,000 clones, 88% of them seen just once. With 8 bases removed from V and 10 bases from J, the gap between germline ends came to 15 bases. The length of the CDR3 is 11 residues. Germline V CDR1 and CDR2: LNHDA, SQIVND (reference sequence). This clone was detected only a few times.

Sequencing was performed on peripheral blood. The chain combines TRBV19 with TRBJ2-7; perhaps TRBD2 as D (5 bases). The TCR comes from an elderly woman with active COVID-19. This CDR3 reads CASPSLGGQYF. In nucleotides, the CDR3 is TGTGCCAGTCCCTCCCTAGGAGGTCAGTACTTC.